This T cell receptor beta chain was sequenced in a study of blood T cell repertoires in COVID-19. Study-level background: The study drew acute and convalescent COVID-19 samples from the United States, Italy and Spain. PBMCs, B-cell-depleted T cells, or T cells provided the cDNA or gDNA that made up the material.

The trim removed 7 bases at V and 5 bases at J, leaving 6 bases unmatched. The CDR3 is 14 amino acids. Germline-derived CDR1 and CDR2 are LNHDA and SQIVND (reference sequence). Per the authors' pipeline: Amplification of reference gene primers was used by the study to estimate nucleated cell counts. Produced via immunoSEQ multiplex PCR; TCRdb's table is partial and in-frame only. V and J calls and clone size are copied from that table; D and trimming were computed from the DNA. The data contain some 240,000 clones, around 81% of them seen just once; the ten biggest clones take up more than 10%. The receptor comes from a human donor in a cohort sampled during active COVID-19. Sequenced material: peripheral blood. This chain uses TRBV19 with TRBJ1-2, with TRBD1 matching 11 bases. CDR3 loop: CASTRDRGLYGYTF. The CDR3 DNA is TGTGCCAGTACCCGGGACAGGGGGTTATATGGCTACACCTTC.